These 9 T cell receptor beta chains share one sample of origin, sequenced in a study of T cells in Graves' hyperthyroidism and ophthalmopathy. Regions amplified from RNA transcripts were the TCR beta CDR3 regions. First-round RT-PCR with HTBI primers amplified the TCR CDR3 region. TCRdb re-derived calls from the multiplex PCR reads in MiXCR, one entry per CDR3 protein. This table has about 400,000 distinct CDR3 sequences, about 16% appearing once. Sample: blood. These receptors were collected from a woman aged 30 to 39 with Graves' hyperthyroidism.

This chain links TRBV5-1 with TRBJ1-3; D gene ambiguous. CDR3 size: 13 residues. The V end was cut by 4 bases, the J end by 0 bases, with 5 bases between. Germline V gene data show CDR1 as SGHRS and CDR2 as YFSETQ. Written as DNA, the CDR3 is TGCGCCAGCAGCGGCGGCTCTGGAAACACCATATATTTT. As protein: CASSGGSGNTIYF.

This clonotype was seen at least ten times. The chain is built from TRBV3-1 and TRBJ2-3; the D gene is possibly TRBD2 (5 bases). The germline V gene has CDR1 LGHDT and CDR2 YNNKEL (reference sequence). The CDR3 sequence is 16 residues long. Trimming took 1 base from V and 4 from J, leaving 15 bases between them. Here the CDR3 reads CASSQGIWRFADTQYF. Written as DNA, the CDR3 is TGTGCCAGCAGCCAAGGCATCTGGAGGTTCGCAGATACGCAGTATTTT.

The V gene is TRBV2, the J gene TRBJ2-7; a possible D gene is TRBD1 (5 bases). Deletions cut 6 bases from V and 7 bases from J, with 13 bases between. The germline V gene has CDR1 SNHLY and CDR2 FYNNEI. This CDR3 has 12 residues. The CDR3 DNA sequence: TGTGCCAGCAGAAGACAGCTCGGGGAGCAGTACTTC. This codes for CASRRQLGEQYF. Full variable domain (outside the CDR3, taken from reference TRBV2 and TRBJ2-7): EPEVTQTPSHQVTQMGQEVILRCVPISNHLYFYWYRQILGQKVEFLVSFYNNEISEKSEIFDDQFSVERPDGSNFTLKIRSTKLEDSAMYFCASRRQLGEQYFGPGTRLTVT.

This clonotype has just a few counts. The chain uses TRBV9 and TRBJ2-1; D ambiguous. V lost 0 bases, J lost 9 bases, and 16 bases lay in between. The germline V gene encodes CDR1 SGDLS and CDR2 YYNGEE. This CDR3 is built from 15 residues. CDR3 coding DNA: TGTGCCAGCAGCGTAGGGCCTCCCGTTGAGCTTGAGCAGTTCTTC. It yields the protein CASSVGPPVELEQFF.

This clonotype was detected only a few times. V is TRBV24-1 and J is TRBJ2-2; D is tentatively TRBD1 or TRBD2 (6 bases each). The V end lost 9 bases, the J end lost 0 bases, and 16 bases lay between the germline ends. This CDR3 comprises 16 residues. Germline V gene data show CDR1 as KGHDR and CDR2 as SFDVKD. CDR3 residues: CATPGGRDPNTGELFF. In DNA, the CDR3 is TGTGCCACCCCCGGGGGCAGGGACCCGAACACCGGGGAGCTGTTTTTT.

This clonotype has ten or more counts. The chain combines TRBV27 with TRBJ2-5; D unclear. The CDR3 consists of 13 residues. The germline V and J ends were trimmed by 6 bases and 8 bases, with 16 bases remaining between them. Germline CDR1 reads MNHEY; CDR2 reads SMNVEV (reference sequence). CDR3 nucleotides: TGTGCCAGCAGCACAGTAAGAGATAGAACCCAGTACTTC. Its protein is CASSTVRDRTQYF.

This clonotype was found many times. The rearrangement uses TRBV28 and TRBJ1-5; TRBD1 matches at 7 bases. J was trimmed by 0 bases and V by 6 bases; bases with no gene match: 8. The CDR3 contains 16 residues. Germline CDR1 is MDHEN and CDR2 is SYDVKM. CDR3 region: CASRGTADYSNQPQHF. CDR3 bases: TGTGCCAGCAGAGGGACAGCCGATTATAGCAATCAGCCCCAGCATTTT.

The genes are TRBV29-1 and TRBJ1-4; TRBD1 might be the D (5 bases). V was pared by 0 bases and J by 4 bases, with 9 bases between. This CDR3 has 14 amino acids. Germline V CDR1 and CDR2: SQVTM, ANQGSEA. CDR3 in amino acids: CSVEDQGYNEKLFF. For the CDR3, the DNA is TGCAGCGTTGAAGATCAGGGATATAATGAAAAACTGTTTTTT. Filled out from reference TRBV29-1 and TRBJ1-4, the complete variable domain reads SAVISQKPSRDICQRGTSLTIQCQVDSQVTMMFWYRQQPGQSLTLIATANQGSEATYESGFVIDKFPISRPNLTFSTLTVSNMSPEDSSIYLCSVEDQGYNEKLFFGSGTQLSVL.

This clonotype has more than one count but fewer than ten. The gene calls are TRBV7-9 and TRBJ1-4, with 7 bases that match TRBD1. V lost 3 bases, J lost 4 bases, and 5 bases stayed unmatched. Germline V gene sequence: CDR1 SEHNR, CDR2 FQNEAQ (reference sequence). CDR3 size: 15 residues. The CDR3 DNA is TGTGCCAGCAGCTTCCGACAGGGAGGTAATGAAAAACTGTTTTTT. It encodes CASSFRQGGNEKLFF.